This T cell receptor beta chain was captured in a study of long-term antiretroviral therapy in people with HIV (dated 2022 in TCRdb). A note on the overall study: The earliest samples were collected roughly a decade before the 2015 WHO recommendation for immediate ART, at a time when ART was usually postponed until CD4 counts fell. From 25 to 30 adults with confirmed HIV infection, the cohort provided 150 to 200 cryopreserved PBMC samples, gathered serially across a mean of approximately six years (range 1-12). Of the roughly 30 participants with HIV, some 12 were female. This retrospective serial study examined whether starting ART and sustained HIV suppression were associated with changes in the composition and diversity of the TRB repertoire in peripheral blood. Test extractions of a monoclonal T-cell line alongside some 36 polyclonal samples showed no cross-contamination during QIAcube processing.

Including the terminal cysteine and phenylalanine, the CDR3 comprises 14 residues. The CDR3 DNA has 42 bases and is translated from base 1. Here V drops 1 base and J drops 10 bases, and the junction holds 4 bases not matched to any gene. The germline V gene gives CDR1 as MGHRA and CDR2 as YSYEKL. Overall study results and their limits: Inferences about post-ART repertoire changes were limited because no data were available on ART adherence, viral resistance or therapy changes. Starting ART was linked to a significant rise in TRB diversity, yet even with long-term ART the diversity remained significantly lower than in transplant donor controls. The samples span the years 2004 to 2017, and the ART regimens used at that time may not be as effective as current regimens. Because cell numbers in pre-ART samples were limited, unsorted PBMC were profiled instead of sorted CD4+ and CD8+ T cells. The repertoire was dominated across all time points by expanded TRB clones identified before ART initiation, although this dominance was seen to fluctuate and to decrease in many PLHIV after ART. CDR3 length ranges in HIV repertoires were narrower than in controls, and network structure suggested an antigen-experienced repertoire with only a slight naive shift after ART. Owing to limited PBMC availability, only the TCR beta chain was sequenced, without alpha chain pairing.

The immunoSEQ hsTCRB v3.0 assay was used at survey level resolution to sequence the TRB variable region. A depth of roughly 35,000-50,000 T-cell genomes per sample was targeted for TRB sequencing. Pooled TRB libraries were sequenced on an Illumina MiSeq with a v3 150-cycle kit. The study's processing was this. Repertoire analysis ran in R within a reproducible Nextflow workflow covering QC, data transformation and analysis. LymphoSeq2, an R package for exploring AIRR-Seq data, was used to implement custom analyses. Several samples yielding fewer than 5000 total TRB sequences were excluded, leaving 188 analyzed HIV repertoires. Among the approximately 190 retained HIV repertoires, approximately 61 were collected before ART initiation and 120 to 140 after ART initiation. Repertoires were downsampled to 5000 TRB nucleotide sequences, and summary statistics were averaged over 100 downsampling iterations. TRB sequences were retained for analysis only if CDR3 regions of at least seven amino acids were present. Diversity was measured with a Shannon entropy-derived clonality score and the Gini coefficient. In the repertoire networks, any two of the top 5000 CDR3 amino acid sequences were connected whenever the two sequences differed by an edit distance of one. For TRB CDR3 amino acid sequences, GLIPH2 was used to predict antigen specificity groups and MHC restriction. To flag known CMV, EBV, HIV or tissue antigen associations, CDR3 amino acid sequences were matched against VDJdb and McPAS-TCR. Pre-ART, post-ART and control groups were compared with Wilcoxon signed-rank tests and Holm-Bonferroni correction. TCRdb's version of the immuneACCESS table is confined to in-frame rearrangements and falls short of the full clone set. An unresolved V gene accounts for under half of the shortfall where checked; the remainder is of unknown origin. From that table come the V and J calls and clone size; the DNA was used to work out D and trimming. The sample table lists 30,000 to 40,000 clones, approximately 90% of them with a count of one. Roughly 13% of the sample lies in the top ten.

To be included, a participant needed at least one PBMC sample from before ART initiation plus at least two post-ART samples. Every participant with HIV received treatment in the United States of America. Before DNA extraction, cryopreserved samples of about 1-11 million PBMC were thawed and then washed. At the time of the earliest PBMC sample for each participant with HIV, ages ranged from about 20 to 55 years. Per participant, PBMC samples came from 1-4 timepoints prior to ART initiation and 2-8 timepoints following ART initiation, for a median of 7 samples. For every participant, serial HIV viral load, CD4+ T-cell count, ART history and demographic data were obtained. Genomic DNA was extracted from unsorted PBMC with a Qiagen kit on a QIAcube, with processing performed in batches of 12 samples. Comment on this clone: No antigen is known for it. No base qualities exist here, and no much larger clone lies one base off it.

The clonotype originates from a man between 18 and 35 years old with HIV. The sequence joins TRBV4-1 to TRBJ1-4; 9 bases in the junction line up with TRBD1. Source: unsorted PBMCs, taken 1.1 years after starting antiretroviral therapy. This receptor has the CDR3 CASSQGDRVGKLFF. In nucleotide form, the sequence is TGCGCCAGCAGCCAAGGGGACAGGGTAGGAAAACTGTTTTTT.